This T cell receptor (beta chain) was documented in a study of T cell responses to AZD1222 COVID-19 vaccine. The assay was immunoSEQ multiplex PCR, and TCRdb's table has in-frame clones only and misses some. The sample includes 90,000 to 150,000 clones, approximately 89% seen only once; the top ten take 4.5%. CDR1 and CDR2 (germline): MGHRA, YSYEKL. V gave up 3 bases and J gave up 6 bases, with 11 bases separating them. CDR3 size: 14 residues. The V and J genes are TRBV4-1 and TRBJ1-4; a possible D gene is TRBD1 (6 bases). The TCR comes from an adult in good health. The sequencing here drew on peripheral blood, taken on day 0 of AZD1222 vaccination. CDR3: CASSHEGGDEKLFF. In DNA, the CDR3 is TGCGCCAGCAGCCATGAAGGGGGAGATGAAAAACTGTTTTTT.